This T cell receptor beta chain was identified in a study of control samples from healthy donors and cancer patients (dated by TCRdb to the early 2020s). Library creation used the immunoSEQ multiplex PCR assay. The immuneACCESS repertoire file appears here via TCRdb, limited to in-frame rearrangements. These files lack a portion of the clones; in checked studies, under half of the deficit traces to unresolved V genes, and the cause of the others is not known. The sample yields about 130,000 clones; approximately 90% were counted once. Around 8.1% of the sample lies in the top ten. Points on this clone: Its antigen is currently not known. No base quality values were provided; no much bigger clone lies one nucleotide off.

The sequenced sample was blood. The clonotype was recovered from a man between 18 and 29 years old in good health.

The sequenced DNA: TGTGCCAGCAGTGAATCCGGGACTAGCGGGGGTAGTGAGCAGTTCTTC. Translated, it reads CASSESGTSGGSEQFF. The chain is encoded by TRBV6-4 joined to TRBJ2-1, with 14 bases in between that match TRBD2. V is pruned by 3 bases and J by 9 bases, leaving 7 bases of the junction without a gene match. The germline V gene gives CDR1 as MRHNA and CDR2 as SNTAGT. The CDR3 covers 16 residues, taking in both the cysteine and the phenylalanine. Of the read, only the CDR3 DNA is kept; its 48 bases are in frame from base 1.